The clone carrying this T cell receptor beta chain was detected only a few times. TCR cDNA received a 3' ligated oligonucleotide that carried a UMI. Input was roughly 1 to 1000 ng of DNase-treated total RNA without cell sorting. The sample belongs to a study of naive and memory T cell subsets. V lost 6 bases to trimming and J lost 3 bases, with 8 bases between them. The germline V gene has CDR1 MDHEN and CDR2 SYDVKM. The CDR3 is made up of 12 amino acids. Ligated cDNA underwent four rounds of PCR with nested alpha and beta constant region primers and SP2. Alpha and beta constant region primers primed reverse transcription for blood and skin samples. TCRdb processed the 5' RACE reads anew with MiXCR; each CDR3 protein has one entry. This sample has about 60,000 distinct CDR3 sequences, with 8% found just once.

The rearrangement uses TRBV28 and TRBJ1-1; D call uncertain. The source is a female donor in good health. CDR3 sequence: CASRLSHTEAFF. Written as DNA, the CDR3 is TGTGCCAGCAGGCTGAGCCACACTGAAGCTTTCTTT.